This TCR beta chain was found in a study of Ad26.COV2.S vaccination and SARS-CoV-2 variants. The treatment denotes: some 19 received Ad26.COV2.S at low or high dose, single or two shots; 5 received placebo; per-sample allocation not given. Sampling was done on day 63 after the first vaccine or placebo injection. The study used a vaccine consisting of an Ad26 vector that expressed Wuhan-strain SARS-CoV-2 spike. The CDR3 loop spans 18 amino acids. Germline V lookup: CDR1 LGHDT, CDR2 YNNKEL (reference sequence). The V segment lost 4 bases and the J segment 5 bases; nucleotides outside the gene matches: 12. Profiling relied on immunoSEQ multiplex PCR, and the TCRdb table lists in-frame clones only, not all of them. The sample holds approximately 360,000 clones; roughly 85% are singletons and the top ten take almost 7.5%.

The V gene is TRBV3-1 (or the pseudogene TRBV3-2), the J gene TRBJ2-3, with TRBD2 matching 13 bases. Sample: peripheral blood, taken in a trial of Ad26.COV2.S vaccine versus placebo. The sequence came from a person aged 18-65 years who received the Ad26.COV2.S COVID-19 vaccine or a placebo. CDR3 in amino acids: CASSRLSPLAGGQDTQYF. Written as DNA, the CDR3 is TGTGCCAGCAGCCGTCTCTCCCCACTAGCGGGGGGGCAAGATACGCAGTATTTT.